Below are 18 T cell receptor beta chains sequenced from a single sample in a study of blood T cell repertoires in COVID-19. Profiled with immunoSEQ multiplex PCR; TCRdb holds only in-frame clones, not every one. In the table there are roughly 320,000 clones, 90% of which are singletons. Sequences were obtained from PBMCs or T cells enriched from blood (not recorded which). The receptors here all came from a woman aged 25 to 39 who had been exposed to COVID-19.

The chain has TRBV27 and TRBJ2-3; TRBD2 is a possible D gene (6 bases). The CDR3 contains 14 residues. Germline CDR1 is MNHEY and CDR2 is SMNVEV (reference sequence). V lost 3 bases and J lost 1, with 8 bases in between. CDR3 nucleotide sequence: TGTGCCAGCAGTTTTGCTAGCGGCACAGATACGCAGTATTTT. Its translation: CASSFASGTDTQYF.

This chain joins TRBV7-2 and TRBJ2-3, with TRBD2 identical over 9 bases. This CDR3 is 17 amino acids long. Germline CDR1 and CDR2: SGHTA and FQGNSA. J gave up 2 bases and V 1 base, and 7 bases lay outside the gene matches. CDR3 bases: TGTGCCAGCAGCTTAGGGTTGGTAGCGGGAGCCACAGATACGCAGTATTTT. As protein: CASSLGLVAGATDTQYF.

As DNA, the CDR3 is TGTGCCAGCAGCTGGCGCTCGGGACAGAACAATGAGCAGTTCTTC. This codes for CASSWRSGQNNEQFF. The V call is TRBV11-3, the J call TRBJ2-1; 7 nucleotides line up with TRBD1. This CDR3 has 15 amino acids. Trimming at V came to 4 bases and at J to 5 bases, leaving 8 bases not matched to a gene. Germline CDR1 reads SGHNT; CDR2 reads YENEEA.

This chain connects TRBV5-1 to TRBJ1-1; a possible D gene is TRBD1 (6 bases). The ends were cut back, 0 bases at V and 4 bases at J, with 13 bases in the middle. Germline CDR1 reads SGHRS; CDR2 reads YFSETQ. The CDR3 sequence is 15 residues long. The CDR3 loop reads CASSLEPVGGTEAFF. The CDR3 DNA reads as TGCGCCAGCAGCTTGGAACCGGTAGGGGGCACTGAAGCTTTCTTT.

This chain links TRBV14 with TRBJ1-3; maybe TRBD1 (6 bases). Germline V gives CDR1 SGHDN, CDR2 FVKESK. The length of the CDR3 is 15 residues. Trimming pared 3 bases from V and 3 bases from J, leaving 12 bases between. Here the CDR3 reads CASSHHGTFGNTIYF. In nucleotides, the CDR3 is TGTGCCAGCAGCCACCACGGGACATTTGGAAACACCATATATTTT. Supplemented by reference TRBV14 and TRBJ1-3, the full variable domain reads EAGVTQFPSHSVIEKGQTVTLRCDPISGHDNLYWYRRVMGKEIKFLLHFVKESKQDESGMPNNRFLAERTGGTYSTLKVQPAELEDSGVYFCASSHHGTFGNTIYFGEGSWLTVV.

J is TRBJ1-6 and V is TRBV27, with D possibly matching TRBD1 (5 bases). The CDR3 contains 13 residues. In germline, CDR1 is MNHEY, CDR2 SMNVEV (reference sequence). The V gene lost 6 bases and the J gene lost 11 bases, with 14 bases spanning the gap. The CDR3 sequence: CASRPIDSAPLHF. The CDR3 DNA reads as TGTGCCAGCAGGCCTATTGACAGCGCACCCCTCCACTTT.

The chain is built from TRBV27 and TRBJ2-1; 8 bases fit TRBD2. The CDR3 consists of 16 residues. Germline V gene data show CDR1 as MNHEY and CDR2 as SMNVEV (reference sequence). Unmatched junction bases numbered 10, after V lost 3 bases and J lost 6 bases. The CDR3 reads CASSFRRLAFSNEQFF. Written as DNA, the CDR3 is TGTGCCAGCAGTTTTCGCCGACTAGCGTTTAGCAATGAGCAGTTCTTC.

The chain carries TRBV6-6 and TRBJ2-1, with TRBD1 matching 7 bases. Per germline, CDR1 MNHNY and CDR2 SVGAGI (reference sequence). J lost 6 bases, V lost 10 bases, and 6 bases had no gene match. This CDR3 region has 12 residues. The CDR3 DNA follows: TGTGCCACTGAGGGGGCCGGCAATGAGCAGTTCTTC. This gives the protein CATEGAGNEQFF.

The chain has TRBV9 and TRBJ2-3; 7 bases line up with TRBD2. The CDR3 extends over 16 amino acids. The trim removed 4 bases at V and 5 bases at J, leaving 13 bases unmatched. Germline assignment: CDR1 SGDLS and CDR2 YYNGEE. The DNA for the CDR3 is TGTGCCAGCAGCCGGTTGGGAGGGGCCGTGGGAGATACGCAGTATTTT. Encoded protein: CASSRLGGAVGDTQYF.

The V gene is TRBV7-2, the J gene TRBJ1-5; TRBD1 might be the D (6 bases). Germline assignment: CDR1 SGHTA and CDR2 FQGNSA. The CDR3 extends over 15 amino acids. Trimming left V 0 bases short and J 9 bases short, with 15 bases between. Here the CDR3 DNA reads TGTGCCAGCAGCTTAGCCCCTAACAGGGAAAGGCCCCAGCATTTT. This gives the protein CASSLAPNRERPQHF.

The chain has TRBV25-1 and TRBJ1-1; 7 nucleotides line up with TRBD1. This CDR3 region has 14 residues. The ends lost 5 bases at V and 2 bases at J; junction bases unmatched: 5. Per germline, CDR1 MGHDK and CDR2 SYGVNS. In nucleotides, the CDR3 is TGTGCCAGCAGTATAACAGGGGTTAACACTGAAGCTTTCTTT. It is translated as CASSITGVNTEAFF.

This chain uses TRBV5-4 with TRBJ2-2; D unresolved. Germline CDR1 and CDR2: SGHNT and YYREEE (reference sequence). The CDR3 runs 16 residues. Trimming shortened V by 4 bases and J by 2 bases, and 15 bases separated the two germline ends. The CDR3 here is CASSNQLAANTGELFF. The CDR3 DNA reads TGTGCCAGCAGCAACCAACTTGCGGCTAACACCGGGGAGCTGTTTTTT.

The chain combines TRBV3-1 (or the pseudogene TRBV3-2) with TRBJ2-7; D is perhaps TRBD1 (6 bases). This CDR3 is built from 12 residues. V was shortened by 6 bases and J by 1 base, with 7 bases between the two germline ends. Germline V CDR1 and CDR2: LGHDT, YNNKEL (reference sequence). The DNA for the CDR3 is TGTGCCAGCAGGCAGGGGTCCTACGAGCAGTACTTC. Protein sequence: CASRQGSYEQYF.

The chain combines TRBV6-6 with TRBJ1-5; 10 positions match TRBD1. CDR1 is MNHNY and CDR2 is SVGAGI in the germline V gene (reference sequence). Trimming at V came to 5 bases and at J to 2 bases, leaving 9 bases not matched to a gene. This CDR3 comprises 17 residues. CDR3 in amino acids: CASSPTGQGPRNQPQHF. Here the CDR3 DNA reads TGTGCCAGCAGTCCAACGGGACAGGGGCCCCGCAATCAGCCCCAGCATTTT.

This clone appeared once. This chain uses TRBV4-1 with TRBJ2-5, with D hard to call. Trimming took off 0 bases at V and 2 bases at J, with 10 bases between the two ends. The CDR3 spans 15 residues. Germline CDR1 reads MGHRA; CDR2 reads YSYEKL. The CDR3 sequence: CASSQDEATQETQYF. The CDR3 DNA sequence: TGCGCCAGCAGCCAAGATGAGGCAACGCAAGAGACCCAGTACTTC.

V and J are TRBV7-2 and TRBJ1-2, with 8 bases aligning to TRBD1. Trimming cost V 6 bases and J 6 bases; bases outside gene matches: 6. The CDR3 spans 13 residues. Germline assignment: CDR1 SGHTA and CDR2 FQGNSA. The CDR3 sequence: CASRSDRGHGYTF. The DNA of the CDR3 is TGTGCCAGCAGATCCGACAGGGGACATGGCTACACCTTC.

A word on this clone: An end of the junction does not agree with germline; a read error may underlie this. The chain has TRBV7-8 and TRBJ2-1; D gene unclear. The CDR3 extends over 11 amino acids. Germline V gives CDR1 SGHVS, CDR2 FQNEAQ. The CDR3 DNA reads as TGTGCCAGCAGCCGCTACAGTGAGCAGTTCTTC. Residues: CASSRYSEQFF.

This chain links TRBV18 with TRBJ1-3; no reliable D call. This CDR3 is built from 16 residues. Germline loops: CDR1 KGHSH, CDR2 LQKENI. Trimming stripped 0 bases from V and 0 bases from J, with 9 bases between. The CDR3: CASSPPGGSSGNTIYF. The CDR3 DNA is TGTGCCAGCTCACCACCGGGAGGTTCCTCTGGAAACACCATATATTTT.